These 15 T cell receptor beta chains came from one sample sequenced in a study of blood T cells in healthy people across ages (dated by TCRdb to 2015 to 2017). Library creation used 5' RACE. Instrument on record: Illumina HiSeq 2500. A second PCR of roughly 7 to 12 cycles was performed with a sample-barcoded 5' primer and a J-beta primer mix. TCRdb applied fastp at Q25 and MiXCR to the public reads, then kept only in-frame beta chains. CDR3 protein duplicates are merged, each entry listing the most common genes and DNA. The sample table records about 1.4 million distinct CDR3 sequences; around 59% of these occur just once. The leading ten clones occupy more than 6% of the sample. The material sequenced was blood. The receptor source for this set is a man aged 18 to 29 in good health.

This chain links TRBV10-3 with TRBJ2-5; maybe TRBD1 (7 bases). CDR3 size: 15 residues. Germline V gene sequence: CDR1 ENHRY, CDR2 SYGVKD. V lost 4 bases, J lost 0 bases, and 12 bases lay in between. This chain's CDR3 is CAISGGGTDQETQYF. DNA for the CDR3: TGTGCCATCAGTGGAGGAGGGACAGACCAAGAGACCCAGTACTTC.

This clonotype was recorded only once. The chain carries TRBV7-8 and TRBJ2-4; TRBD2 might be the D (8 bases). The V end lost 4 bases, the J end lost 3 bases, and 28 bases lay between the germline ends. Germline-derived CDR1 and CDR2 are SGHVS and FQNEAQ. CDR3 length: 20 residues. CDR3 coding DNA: TGTGCCAGCAGCTCGGAGACCCGGGGACAGTACGGGGGGGGCAAAAACATTCAGTACTTC. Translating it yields CASSSETRGQYGGGKNIQYF.

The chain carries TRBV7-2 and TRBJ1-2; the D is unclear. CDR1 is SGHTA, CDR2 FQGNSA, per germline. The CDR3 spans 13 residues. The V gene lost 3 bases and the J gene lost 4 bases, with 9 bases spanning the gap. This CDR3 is CASSFPTAYGYTF. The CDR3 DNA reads TGTGCCAGCAGCTTCCCGACGGCCTATGGCTACACCTTC. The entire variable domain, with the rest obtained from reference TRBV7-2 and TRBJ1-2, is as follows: GAGVSQSPSNKVTEKGKDVELRCDPISGHTALYWYRQSLGQGLEFLIYFQGNSAPDKSGLPSDRFSAERTGGSVSTLTIQRTQQEDSAVYLCASSFPTAYGYTFGSGTRLTVV.

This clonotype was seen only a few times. CDR3 in amino acids: CSASALVGGVGEQFF. In DNA, the CDR3 is TGCAGTGCTAGTGCCCTCGTAGGAGGGGTTGGTGAGCAGTTCTTC. The J gene is TRBJ2-1, the V gene TRBV20-1; tentative D call: TRBD2 (6 bases). Germline loops: CDR1 DFQATT, CDR2 SNEGSKA (reference sequence). Deletions cut 3 bases from V and 9 bases from J, with 21 bases between. The CDR3 covers 15 residues.

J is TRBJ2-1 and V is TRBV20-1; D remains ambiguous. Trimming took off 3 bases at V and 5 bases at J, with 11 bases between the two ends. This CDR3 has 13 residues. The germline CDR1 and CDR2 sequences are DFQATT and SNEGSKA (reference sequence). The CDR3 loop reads CSASPDPNNEQFF. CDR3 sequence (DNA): TGCAGTGCTAGTCCTGACCCTAACAATGAGCAGTTCTTC.

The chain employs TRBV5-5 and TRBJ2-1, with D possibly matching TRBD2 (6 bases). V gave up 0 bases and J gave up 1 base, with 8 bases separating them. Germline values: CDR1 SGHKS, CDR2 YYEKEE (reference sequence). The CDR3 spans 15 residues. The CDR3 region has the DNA TGTGCCAGCAGCTTGGGGGGGGAATCCTACAATGAGCAGTTCTTC. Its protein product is CASSLGGESYNEQFF. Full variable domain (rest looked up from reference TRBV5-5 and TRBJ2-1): DAGVTQSPTHLIKTRGQQVTLRCSPISGHKSVSWYQQVLGQGPQFIFQYYEKEERGRGNFPDRFSARQFPNYSSELNVNALLLGDSALYLCASSLGGESYNEQFFGPGTRLTVL.

This CDR3 is CASSGTGFHEQYF. CDR3 in DNA: TGCGCCAGCAGCGGGACAGGTTTCCACGAGCAGTACTTC. This chain connects TRBV5-1 to TRBJ2-5, with TRBD1 identical over 8 bases. The end of the DNA fits TRBJ2-7 better, so the J call may be wrong. Germline CDR1 and CDR2: SGHRS and YFSETQ. The CDR3 is 13 amino acids.

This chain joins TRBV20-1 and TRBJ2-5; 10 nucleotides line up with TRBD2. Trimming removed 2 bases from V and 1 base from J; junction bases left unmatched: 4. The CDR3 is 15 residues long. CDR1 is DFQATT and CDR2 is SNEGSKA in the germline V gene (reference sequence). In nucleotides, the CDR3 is TGCAGTGCTAGACCTGGGACTAGCGCCCAAGAGACCCAGTACTTC. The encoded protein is CSARPGTSAQETQYF.

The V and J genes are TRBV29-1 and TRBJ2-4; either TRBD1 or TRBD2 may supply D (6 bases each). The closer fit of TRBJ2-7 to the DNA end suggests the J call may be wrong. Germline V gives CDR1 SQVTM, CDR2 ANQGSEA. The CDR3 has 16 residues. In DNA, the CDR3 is TGCAGCGTCCCCGGGGGTCCCACCAGGGACACCTACGAGCAGTACTTC. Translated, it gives CSVPGGPTRDTYEQYF.

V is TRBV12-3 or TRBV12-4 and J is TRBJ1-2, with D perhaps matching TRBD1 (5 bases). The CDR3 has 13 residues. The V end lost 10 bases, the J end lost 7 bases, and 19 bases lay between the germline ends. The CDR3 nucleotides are TGTGCCATCCAGCAAGGGGCTTTCAGTGGCTACACCTTC. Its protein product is CAIQQGAFSGYTF.

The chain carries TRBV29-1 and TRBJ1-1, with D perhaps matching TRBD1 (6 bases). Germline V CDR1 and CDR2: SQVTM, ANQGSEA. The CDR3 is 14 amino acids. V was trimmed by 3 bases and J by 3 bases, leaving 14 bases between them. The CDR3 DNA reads TGCAGCGTTGAGAACAGGGCGGCGGACACTGAAGCTTTCTTT. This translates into CSVENRAADTEAFF.

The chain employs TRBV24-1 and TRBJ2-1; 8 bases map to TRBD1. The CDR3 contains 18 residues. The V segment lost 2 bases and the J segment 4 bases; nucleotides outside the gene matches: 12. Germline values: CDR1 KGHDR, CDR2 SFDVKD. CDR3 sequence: CATSDSFFLQGAYNEQFF. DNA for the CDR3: TGTGCCACCAGTGATTCTTTTTTTCTGCAGGGGGCTTACAATGAGCAGTTCTTC.

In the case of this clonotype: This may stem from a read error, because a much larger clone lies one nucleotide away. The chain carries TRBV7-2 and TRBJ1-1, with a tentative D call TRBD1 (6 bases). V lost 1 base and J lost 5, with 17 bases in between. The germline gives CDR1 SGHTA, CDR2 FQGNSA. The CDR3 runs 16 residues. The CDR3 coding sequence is TGTGCCAGCAGCTTAGTCAGCAGTCGGGGGCGGACTGAAGCTTTCTTT. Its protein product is CASSLVSSRGRTEAFF.

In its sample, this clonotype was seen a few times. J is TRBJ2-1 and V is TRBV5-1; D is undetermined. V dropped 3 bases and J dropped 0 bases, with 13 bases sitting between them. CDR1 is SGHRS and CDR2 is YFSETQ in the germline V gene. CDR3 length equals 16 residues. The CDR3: CASSWDSLSSYNEQFF. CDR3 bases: TGCGCCAGCAGCTGGGATAGCCTGAGCTCCTACAATGAGCAGTTCTTC.

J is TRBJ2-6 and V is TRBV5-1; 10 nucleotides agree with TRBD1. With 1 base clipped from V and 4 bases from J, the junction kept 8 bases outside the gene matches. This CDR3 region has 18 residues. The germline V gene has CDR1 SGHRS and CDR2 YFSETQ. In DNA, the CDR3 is TGCGCCAGCAGCTTGTGGAGACAGGGGGCTGGCGGGGCCAACGTCCTGACTTTC. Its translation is CASSLWRQGAGGANVLTF.